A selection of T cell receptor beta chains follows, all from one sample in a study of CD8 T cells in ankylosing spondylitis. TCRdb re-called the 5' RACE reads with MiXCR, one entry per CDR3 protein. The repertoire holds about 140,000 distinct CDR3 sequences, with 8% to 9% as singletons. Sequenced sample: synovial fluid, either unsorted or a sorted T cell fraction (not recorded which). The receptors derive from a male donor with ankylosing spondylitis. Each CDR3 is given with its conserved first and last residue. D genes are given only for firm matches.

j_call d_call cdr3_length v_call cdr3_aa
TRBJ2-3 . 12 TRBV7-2 CASSTRSDTQYF
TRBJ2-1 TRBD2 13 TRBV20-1 CSGLAGALNEQFF
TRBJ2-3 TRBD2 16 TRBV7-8 CASSLTRLAVTDTQYF
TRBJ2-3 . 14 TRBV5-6 CASRGAGYTDTQYF
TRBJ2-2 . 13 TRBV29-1 CSVFQGATGELFF
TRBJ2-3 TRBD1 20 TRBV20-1 CSARDEGSGGRGSWTDTQYF
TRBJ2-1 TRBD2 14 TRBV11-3 CASSAAGGYNEQFF
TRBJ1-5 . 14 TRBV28 CASSLDSEHQPQHF
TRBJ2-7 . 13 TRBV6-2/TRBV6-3 CASSYDGAGEQYF
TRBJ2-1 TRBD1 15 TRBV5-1 CASSSRDRIIDEQFF
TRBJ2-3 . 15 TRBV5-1 CASSLMDQRGDTQYF
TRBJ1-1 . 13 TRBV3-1 CASSDLGPTEAFF
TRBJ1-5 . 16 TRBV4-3 CASSQDRGYPNQPQHF
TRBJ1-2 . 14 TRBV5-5 CASSPATDLYGYTF
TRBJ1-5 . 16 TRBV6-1 CASSALTRAVDQPQHF
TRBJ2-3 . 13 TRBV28 CASSSNQADTQYF
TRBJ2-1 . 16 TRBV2 CASSEAGTYQGNEQFF
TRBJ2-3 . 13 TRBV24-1 CATSEGSTDTQYF
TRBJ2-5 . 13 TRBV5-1 CASSPAPQETQYF
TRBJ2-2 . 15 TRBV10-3 CAISPSDPNTGELFF
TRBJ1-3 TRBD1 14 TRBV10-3 CAINPDRDGNTIYF
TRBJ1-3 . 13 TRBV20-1 CSASRTGGNTIYF
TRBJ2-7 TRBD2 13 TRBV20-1 CSASSGLSYEQYF
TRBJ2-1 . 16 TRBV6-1 CASREGWTRSYNEQFF
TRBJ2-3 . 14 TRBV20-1 CSARAGGRTDTQYF
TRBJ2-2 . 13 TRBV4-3 CASSQDRAGELFF
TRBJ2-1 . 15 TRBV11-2 CASSTDRLQENEQFF
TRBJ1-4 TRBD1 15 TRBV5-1 CASRDGQGANEKLFF
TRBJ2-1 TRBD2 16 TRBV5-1 CASSFGSSGAPNEQFF
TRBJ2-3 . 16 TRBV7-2 CASRLGLRGGTDTQYF
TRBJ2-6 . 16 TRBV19 CASSPIWSSGANVLTF
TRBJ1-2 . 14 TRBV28 CASSLIAGLYGYTF
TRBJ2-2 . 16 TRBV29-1 CSVEEGGAGVTGELFF
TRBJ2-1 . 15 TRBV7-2 CASSLGTNSYNEQFF
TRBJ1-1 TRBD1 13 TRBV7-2 CASDRGIGTEAFF